This T cell receptor beta chain was captured in a study of TIL therapy for anti-PD-1-resistant metastatic lung cancer (dated by TCRdb to 2020 to 2023). For context, the study as a whole: Before any PD-1/PD-L1 blockade was given, tumors were harvested, nivolumab was then administered, and patients who progressed went on to receive lymphodepletion, an infusion of expanded TIL, and IL-2. Across the cohort, whole-exome sequencing showed a median non-synonymous tumor mutation burden of 1.5 mutations per megabase. A median age of approximately 50 years (range about 38-80) and a median tumor PD-L1 proportion score of more than 5% were recorded among enrolled patients. The cohort was composed predominantly of lung adenocarcinoma, with a few EGFR-mutant and two ALK-rearranged tumors included, and half of patients were identified as current or former smokers. Clonotypes were tracked across tumor, expanded TIL product and serial blood samples by T cell receptor beta sequencing of tumor and peripheral blood. The paper's findings and limits, for the study overall: The study protocol defined all tumor marker inferences as exploratory. The baseline peripheral repertoire was partially replaced by infused TIL clonotypes, which then decayed over months, and no apparent association between persistence and response was found. Because the cohort was highly selected, with more treatment-naive, never-smoker and oncogene-addicted patients than is typical, generalizability is limited.

The sample's time point, from its label and the paper: pre-treatment sample, taken before nivolumab and TIL therapy. Between late 2017 and 2020, a dual-center phase I trial enrolled adults who had stage 4 NSCLC. Samples came from a single-arm, open-label phase I trial of tumor-infiltrating lymphocyte therapy with nivolumab in advanced non-small cell lung cancer. Blood mononuclear cells were isolated from EDTA tubes by Ficoll gradient and were snap-frozen as pellets, and DNA was extracted with a Qiagen mini-prep kit. The CDR3 holds 14 amino acids from the cysteine to the phenylalanine. Only the CDR3 part of the read is kept: 42 bases, read in frame from the first base. The junction carries 10 bases between V and J, which are trimmed by 3 bases and 4 bases respectively. CDR1 and CDR2, per the germline V gene, are KGHSH and LQKENI. Using bias-controlled multiplex PCR with the immunoSEQ v3 hsTCRB kit, the TCR beta CDR3 regions were amplified from genomic DNA. TCR libraries were sequenced on an Illumina NextSeq 500 to some 2.2 million read pairs for survey level or roughly 4.5-6.5 million for deep level. As for the original processing: The immunoSEQ Analyzer software assigned V, D and J genes, filtered out non-productive sequences, and reported clonality. Repertoires were compared by productive Simpson clonality and by the Morisita overlap index of productive TRB rearrangements between infused TIL and blood. Absolute clonotype counts in blood were estimated by multiplying the lymphocyte count by the CD3+ fraction and by the productive frequency of the clone. This is the immuneACCESS table as TCRdb keeps it, with only in-frame sequences that have V and J called. A part of the clones is gone; compared with another copy, unresolved V genes explain less than half, and the rest is unexplained. D and trimming were read from the DNA, whereas the V and J calls and clone size are those reported in that table. For this sample the table gives some 52,000 clones, of which about 80% were detected only once. Together, the top ten hold about 5% of the sample.

In its sample, this clone was seen a few times. No antigen is known for it. Within one base of it there is no much larger clone, and no base qualities were kept. The receptor comes from a woman aged 25-80 years with non-small cell lung cancer. Here the chain combines TRBV18 and TRBJ1-5, with the identity of the D gene unclear. This specimen was blood, taken at baseline. The CDR3 here reads CASSPPELNQPQHF. In nucleotide form, the sequence is TGTGCCAGCTCACCCCCGGAATTGAATCAGCCCCAGCATTTT.